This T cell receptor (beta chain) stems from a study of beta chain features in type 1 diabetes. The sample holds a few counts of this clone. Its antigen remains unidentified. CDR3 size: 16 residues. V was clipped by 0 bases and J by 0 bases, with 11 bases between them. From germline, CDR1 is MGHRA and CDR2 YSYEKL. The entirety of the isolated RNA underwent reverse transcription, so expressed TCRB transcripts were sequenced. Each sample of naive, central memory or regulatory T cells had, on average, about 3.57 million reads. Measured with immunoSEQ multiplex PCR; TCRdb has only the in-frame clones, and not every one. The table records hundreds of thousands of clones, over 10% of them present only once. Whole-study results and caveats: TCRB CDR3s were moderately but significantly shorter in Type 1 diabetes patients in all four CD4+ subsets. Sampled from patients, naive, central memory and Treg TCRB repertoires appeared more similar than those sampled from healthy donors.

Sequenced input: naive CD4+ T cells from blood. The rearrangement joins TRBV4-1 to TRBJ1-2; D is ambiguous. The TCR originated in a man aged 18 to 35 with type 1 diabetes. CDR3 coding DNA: TGCGCCAGCAGCCAAGATCAGGCACCTACTAACTATGGCTACACCTTC. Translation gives CASSQDQAPTNYGYTF.